The 27 T cell receptor beta chains presented below share a single source sample, sequenced in a study of T cell responses to AZD1222 COVID-19 vaccine. The repertoire was sequenced with immunoSEQ multiplex PCR; TCRdb's copy has only in-frame clones and lacks some. The sample holds about 170,000 clones, about nine tenths seen once. Material: peripheral blood, obtained on day 0 of AZD1222 vaccination. These receptors originate from an adult in good health.

The V and J genes are TRBV28 and TRBJ1-1; TRBD1 agrees at 9 bases. The junction had 7 bases not matched to a gene; V was cut back by 5 bases and J by 6 bases. Germline CDR1 reads MDHEN; CDR2 reads SYDVKM. CDR3 length: 14 residues. The CDR3 bases are TGTGCCAGCAGTCAACAGGGGGCTAACCCTGAAGCTTTCTTT. This sequence encodes CASSQQGANPEAFF.

V usage is TRBV7-2 and J usage is TRBJ1-2, with TRBD1 identical over 8 bases. This CDR3 contains 15 residues. Germline trimming cut 5 bases from V and 4 bases from J; bases unmatched to any gene: 9. Germline V gene data show CDR1 as SGHTA and CDR2 as FQGNSA. The CDR3 loop is CASSRTPGQGYGYTF. CDR3 DNA: TGTGCCAGCAGCCGTACCCCAGGACAGGGCTATGGCTACACCTTC.

The CDR3, as DNA: TGTGCCAGCAGCTTCCTACAGGGTGAGGGTACGGAGACCCAGTACTTC. Amino acid sequence: CASSFLQGEGTETQYF. The chain couples TRBV9 to TRBJ2-5, with D perhaps TRBD1 (6 bases). CDR1 SGDLS and CDR2 YYNGEE come from the germline V gene. V lost 4 bases to trimming and J lost 5 bases, with 21 bases between them. CDR3 length: 16 residues.

The chain links TRBV21-1 to TRBJ1-1; no DNA check was done on the table's D call, TRBD1. TRBV21-1 is a recognized pseudogene. The CDR3 loop spans 13 amino acids. DNA for the CDR3: TGTGCCAGCAGCAAAAGGGGCAGGACTGAAGCTTTCTTT. This encodes CASSKRGRTEAFF.

The rearrangement uses TRBV19 and TRBJ1-2; possible D gene TRBD1, 5 bases. Germline V gives CDR1 LNHDA, CDR2 SQIVND (reference sequence). This CDR3 has 15 amino acids. The V end lost 5 bases, the J end lost 1 base, and 14 bases lay between the germline ends. The CDR3 here is CASSVYGGDNYGYTF. For the CDR3, the DNA is TGTGCCAGTAGTGTTTACGGAGGGGATAACTATGGCTACACCTTC.

This chain connects TRBV6-5 to TRBJ1-1, with D perhaps matching TRBD1 (5 bases). Deletions cut 6 bases from V and 6 bases from J, with 11 bases between. This CDR3 has 12 amino acids. CDR1 MNHEY and CDR2 SVGAGI come from the germline V gene. This CDR3 reads CASRSPGPEAFF. The CDR3 nucleotides are TGTGCCAGCAGATCTCCAGGGCCTGAAGCTTTCTTT.

With regard to this clone: One end of the junction is discordant with germline, which a read error may explain. The V call is TRBV7-7, the J call TRBJ2-1; TRBD2 matches at 7 bases. Germline V gene lookup returns CDR1 SSHAT and CDR2 FNYEAQ (reference sequence). The CDR3 length is 15 residues. Here the CDR3 DNA reads TGTGCTAGCAGCCCCGGGCGGGGGACCTACAATGAGCAGTTCTTC. It specifies CASSPGRGTYNEQFF.

This chain links TRBV28 with TRBJ1-5, with TRBD1 identical over 8 bases. CDR1 and CDR2 (germline): MDHEN, SYDVKM. The CDR3 has 15 residues. Trimming removed 5 bases from V and 2 bases from J; junction bases left unmatched: 5. CDR3 region: CASSPTGGGNQPQHF. The CDR3 bases are TGTGCCAGCAGTCCCACAGGGGGGGGCAATCAGCCCCAGCATTTT.

V and J are TRBV18 and TRBJ1-2; 7 bases are a match to TRBD1. V was pared by 5 bases and J by 2 bases, with 8 bases of the junction left unmatched. The CDR3 extends over 15 amino acids. Per the germline V gene, CDR1 is KGHSH and CDR2 is LQKENI. This chain's CDR3 is CASSSQTGRNYGYTF. As DNA, the CDR3 is TGTGCCAGCTCATCCCAGACAGGGAGGAACTATGGCTACACCTTC.

The genes are TRBV6-5 and TRBJ1-1, with D unclear. CDR1 and CDR2 from the germline V gene are MNHEY and SVGAGI. This CDR3 region has 12 residues. The ends were cut back, 1 base at V and 10 bases at J, with 10 bases in the middle. This CDR3 reads CASSYFGSRAFF. The DNA of the CDR3 is TGTGCCAGCAGTTACTTCGGGAGTAGAGCTTTCTTT.

The rearrangement uses TRBV4-3 and TRBJ1-3; D remains unclear. The CDR3 has 17 amino acids. Trimming left V 0 bases short and J 0 bases short, with 12 bases between. Germline V gives CDR1 LGHNA, CDR2 YSLEER. CDR3 sequence: CASSQDLGRDSGNTIYF. CDR3 sequence (DNA): TGCGCCAGCAGCCAAGATCTAGGCCGAGACTCTGGAAACACCATATATTTT.

The V gene is TRBV4-3, the J gene TRBJ2-7; 8 bases are a match to TRBD1. The CDR3 contains 15 residues. CDR1 and CDR2 from the germline V gene are LGHNA and YSLEER. V lost 4 bases to trimming and J lost 0 bases; unmatched junction nucleotides: 5. This CDR3 reads CASSRGQASSYEQYF. As DNA, the CDR3 is TGCGCCAGCAGCCGGGGACAGGCGAGCTCCTACGAGCAGTACTTC.

To note about this clone: The sample carries other DNA sequences with the same CDR3. This chain uses TRBV11-2 with TRBJ1-1; D not certain. V lost 5 bases to trimming and J lost 1 base, with 8 bases between them. The CDR3 is made up of 13 amino acids. Germline V gene data show CDR1 as SGHAT and CDR2 as FQNNGV. CDR3 in amino acids: CASSLTENTEAFF. CDR3 in DNA: TGTGCCAGCAGCCTTACAGAGAACACTGAAGCTTTCTTT.

The chain is built from TRBV3-1 (or the pseudogene TRBV3-2) and TRBJ1-5; 9 bases align to TRBD1. Germline lookup yields CDR1 LGHDT and CDR2 YNNKEL (reference sequence). V gave up 3 bases and J gave up 4 bases; unmatched junction bases: 28. The CDR3 has 23 amino acids. CDR3 amino acids: CASSQGGGQGSSGSPVSNQPQHF. The DNA of the CDR3 is TGTGCCAGCAGCCAGGGCGGGGGACAGGGAAGTAGCGGAAGTCCGGTATCAAATCAGCCCCAGCATTTT.

The V and J genes are TRBV7-3 and TRBJ1-2; D remains ambiguous. Germline-derived CDR1 and CDR2 are SGHTA and FQGTGA. The CDR3 runs to 13 residues. V lost 0 bases and J 7 bases, leaving 9 bases between the germline ends. CDR3 amino acids: CASSLTVAGGYTF. For the CDR3, the DNA is TGTGCCAGCAGCTTAACGGTTGCGGGTGGCTACACCTTC.

The chain joins TRBV19 to TRBJ1-6; 7 nucleotides line up with TRBD1. The germline V gene has CDR1 LNHDA and CDR2 SQIVND (reference sequence). V was clipped by 5 bases and J by 5 bases; unmatched bases: 6. CDR3 length: 15 amino acids. The CDR3 sequence: CASSPRDRDNSPLHF. CDR3 nucleotides: TGTGCCAGTAGTCCTAGAGACAGGGATAATTCACCCCTCCACTTT.

The chain joins TRBV3-1 (or the pseudogene TRBV3-2) to TRBJ2-2; the match to TRBD2 covers 13 bases. The CDR3 is 16 amino acids. V lost 4 bases, J lost 2 bases, and 1 base stayed unmatched. The germline V gene encodes CDR1 LGHDT and CDR2 YNNKEL (reference sequence). For the CDR3, the DNA is TGTGCCAGCAGCCGGACTAGCGGGGGCAACACCGGGGAGCTGTTTTTT. As protein: CASSRTSGGNTGELFF.

The chain couples TRBV7-8 to TRBJ1-1; perhaps TRBD1 as D (5 bases). V gave up 2 bases and J gave up 3 bases, with 16 bases separating them. Germline CDR1 SGHVS, CDR2 FQNEAQ. The CDR3 spans 16 residues. CDR3 region: CASSLRGFREYTEAFF. As DNA, the CDR3 is TGTGCCAGCAGCTTACGTGGGTTCAGGGAGTACACTGAAGCTTTCTTT.

This clone appeared a single time. This chain uses TRBV6-5 with TRBJ1-5; a weak D match, TRBD1 (5 bases). This CDR3 region has 14 residues. CDR1 and CDR2 from the germline V gene are MNHEY and SVGAGI. The ends were cut back, 2 bases at V and 5 bases at J, with 10 bases in the middle. The CDR3 DNA sequence: TGTGCCAGCAGTTACGGGGGGAACGATCAGCCCCAGCATTTT. This gives the protein CASSYGGNDQPQHF.

For the CDR3, the DNA is TGCAGCGTTACCCCCAGACAGACCTATGGCTACACCTTC. This translates into CSVTPRQTYGYTF. The chain couples TRBV29-1 to TRBJ1-2, with a weak D call TRBD1 (5 bases). The CDR3 runs to 13 residues. V lost 5 bases and J 4 bases, leaving 14 bases between the germline ends. The germline V gene encodes CDR1 SQVTM and CDR2 ANQGSEA.

The chain combines TRBV6-6 with TRBJ2-7, with TRBD1 matching over 9 bases. Germline V gene data show CDR1 as MNHNY and CDR2 as SVGAGI (reference sequence). The CDR3 has 16 amino acids. J was trimmed by 4 bases and V by 4 bases; bases with no gene match: 11. CDR3 nucleotide sequence: TGTGCCAGCAGTTCTGAACCGGGACAGGGACGGTACGAGCAGTACTTC. It translates to CASSSEPGQGRYEQYF.

The V gene is TRBV11-2, the J gene TRBJ1-2; TRBD1 is a possible D gene (6 bases). CDR3 size: 14 residues. Germline assignment: CDR1 SGHAT and CDR2 FQNNGV. V was clipped by 3 bases and J by 3 bases, with 11 bases between them. The CDR3 nucleotides are TGTGCCAGCAGCTTCCCGGACAGCCACTATGGCTACACCTTC. As protein: CASSFPDSHYGYTF. The full variable domain, its missing parts supplied by reference TRBV11-2 and TRBJ1-2, is EAGVAQSPRYKIIEKRQSVAFWCNPISGHATLYWYQQILGQGPKLLIQFQNNGVVDDSQLPKDRFSAERLKGVDSTLKIQPAKLEDSAVYLCASSFPDSHYGYTFGSGTRLTVV.

This sequence joins TRBV20-1 and TRBJ1-1, with D hard to call. V was shortened by 3 bases and J by 1 base, with 21 bases between the two germline ends. The germline gives CDR1 DFQATT, CDR2 SNEGSKA (reference sequence). The CDR3 contains 17 residues. CDR3 coding DNA: TGCAGTGCTAGTCCACACGCGGGGTGGCTGAGGAACACTGAAGCTTTCTTT. Protein sequence: CSASPHAGWLRNTEAFF.

The chain combines TRBV10-1 with TRBJ1-2, with 10 bases that match TRBD1. The V segment lost 8 bases and the J segment 5 bases; nucleotides outside the gene matches: 5. This CDR3 is 13 amino acids long. Germline CDR1 and CDR2: WNHNN and SYGVQD (reference sequence). In DNA, the CDR3 is TGCGCCAGCTCGACAGGGGGCGGGTATGGCTACACCTTC. This encodes CASSTGGGYGYTF.

The CDR3: CASSLSGGANNEQFF. CDR3 sequence (DNA): TGTGCCAGCAGCTTAAGCGGGGGGGCGAACAATGAGCAGTTCTTC. The chain couples TRBV7-2 to TRBJ2-1; 10 bases map to TRBD2. V lost 2 bases to trimming and J lost 5 bases; unmatched junction nucleotides: 3. Germline V gene sequence: CDR1 SGHTA, CDR2 FQGNSA. This CDR3 comprises 15 residues. Drawing the rest from reference TRBV7-2 and TRBJ2-1, the complete variable domain is GAGVSQSPSNKVTEKGKDVELRCDPISGHTALYWYRQSLGQGLEFLIYFQGNSAPDKSGLPSDRFSAERTGGSVSTLTIQRTQQEDSAVYLCASSLSGGANNEQFFGPGTRLTVL.

The chain recombines TRBV7-3 with TRBJ2-3; 7 nucleotides align to TRBD1. CDR3 length: 14 residues. Per germline, CDR1 SGHTA and CDR2 FQGTGA. V dropped 2 bases and J dropped 2; count of bases not matched to a gene: 1. This chain's CDR3 is CASSLQGDTDTQYF. The CDR3 DNA reads TGTGCCAGCAGCTTACAGGGGGACACAGATACGCAGTATTTT.

DNA for the CDR3: TGTGCCAGCAGCCGATTGACAGGCATGAACACTGAAGCTTTCTTT. It codes for CASSRLTGMNTEAFF. The chain combines TRBV7-9 with TRBJ1-1, with D possibly matching TRBD1 (6 bases). The ends were cut back, 5 bases at V and 0 bases at J, with 13 bases in the middle. Germline V gene sequence: CDR1 SEHNR, CDR2 FQNEAQ (reference sequence). This CDR3 has 15 residues.